This T cell receptor beta chain was observed in a study of blood T cells in healthy people across ages. Primed by a sample-barcoded 5' primer and a J-beta primer mix, a second PCR proceeded for roughly 6 to 12 cycles. A template-switch adaptor that had 12 random nucleotides put a tag on each cDNA molecule. Each CDR3 protein is one row after TCRdb ran MiXCR on the 5' RACE reads. The sample consists of about 730,000 distinct CDR3 sequences, more than 40% of them appearing once. On this clonotype: Its antigen is not known.

Study-wide results and limits: Greater diversity and more naive CD4+ cells were seen in long-lived donors than in aged donors. Among T cells, TCR beta diversity per million cells dropped roughly linearly as age rose.

This TCR was recovered from a woman aged 55-75 years in good health. The specimen sequenced was blood.

As DNA, the CDR3 is TGTGCCACCAGCAGAGACCAGGACCCGCCCCTGGATACGCAGTATTTT. Translating it yields CATSRDQDPPLDTQYF. The gene calls are TRBV15 and TRBJ2-3, with no clear D. The CDR3 runs to 16 residues. Per the germline V gene, CDR1 is LNHNV and CDR2 is YYDKDF (reference sequence). The V and J ends lost 0 bases and 6 bases respectively, with 16 bases between them.